This TCR beta chain emerged from a study of T cells after yellow fever vaccination. TCRdb processed the 5' RACE reads anew with MiXCR; each CDR3 protein has one entry. The data contain approximately 160,000 distinct CDR3 sequences, about a tenth of them singletons. The V end was cut by 3 bases, the J end by 5 bases, with 16 bases between. CDR3 length equals 14 residues. Germline lookup yields CDR1 DFQATT and CDR2 SNEGSKA (reference sequence). This clonotype was picked up a small number of times. Source: CD8+ T cells sorted from PBMCs, taken 45 days after the yellow fever booster vaccination. The genes are TRBV20-1 and TRBJ2-5, with D perhaps matching TRBD1 or TRBD2 (6 bases each). This TCR derives from a young man who received the YFV17D yellow fever vaccine. The CDR3: CSARRRGPMETQYF. The CDR3 DNA follows: TGCAGTGCTAGGAGACGGGGGCCGATGGAGACCCAGTACTTC.